The TCR beta chain under discussion was sequenced for a study of blood T cell repertoires in COVID-19. Authors' data handling: Amplification with reference gene primers provided the estimates of nucleated cell counts. Generated by immunoSEQ multiplex PCR, the TCRdb table keeps only in-frame clones and is missing some. The D gene and trimming were derived from the DNA, and the V and J assignments and clone size from that table. The table shows a few hundred thousand clones, with about 90% occurring only once. Two negative PCRs, clearance, or symptom resolution characterized the recovered Cohort 3 donors. Unmatched junction bases numbered 7, after V lost 4 bases and J lost 3 bases. The CDR3 is 15 residues long. Germline V gene sequence: CDR1 GTSNPN, CDR2 SVGIG (reference sequence).

The TCR sequence derives from a woman under 40 who had recovered from COVID-19. The chain employs TRBV30 and TRBJ1-1, with 11 nucleotides matching TRBD1. The specimen was PBMCs or T cells enriched from blood (not recorded which). CDR3 loop: CAWKGQGGSYTEAFF. CDR3 DNA: TGTGCCTGGAAGGGACAGGGGGGTTCGTACACTGAAGCTTTCTTT.